In its sample, the clone carrying this TCR beta chain was seen many times. Its antigen is currently unknown. The data are from a study of T-cell memory formation after mild COVID-19. Background on the study: The study found TCR clusters largely donor specific.

Study observations and caveats: Whereas later expanders leaned CD4+, clones contracting day 15 to 85 showed a balanced CD4/CD8 makeup. Cross-reactive memory seemingly joined, as some responding clones were found in pre-infection memory.

V was cut by 6 bases and J by 0 bases, with 12 bases left in between. Germline V gives CDR1 MNHNS, CDR2 SASEGT. This CDR3 spans 14 amino acids. Each CDR3 protein gets one entry after TCRdb re-called the 5' RACE reads with MiXCR. This table has 380,000 or so distinct CDR3 sequences, under 15% appearing once. The sample taken for sequencing was PBMCs or a T cell subset sorted from them (not recorded which). This sequence originates from a man aged 18 to 35 who had mild COVID-19 (a few samples of this study predate the infection). Cell type and time point are not known. The rearrangement links TRBV6-1 to TRBJ2-7; unclear D gene. The CDR3 reads CASSLSDSSYEQYF. CDR3 bases: TGTGCCAGCAGCCTTAGTGATAGCTCCTACGAGCAGTACTTC.